The 10 T cell receptor beta chains listed next were all sequenced from one sample in a study of blood T cell repertoires in COVID-19. Using immunoSEQ multiplex PCR, the repertoire was profiled, and TCRdb retains in-frame clones only, with some absent. This table holds 55,000 to 75,000 clones, over 70% found once. Sequenced input: peripheral blood. The receptors derive from a woman aged 70-85 years with acute or convalescent COVID-19.

V and J are TRBV6-1 and TRBJ2-1; 7 nucleotides agree with TRBD2. Looked up from germline, CDR1 is MNHNS and CDR2 is SASEGT. The CDR3 runs 16 residues. The junction had 6 bases not matched to a gene; V was cut back by 0 bases and J by 4 bases. CDR3 DNA sequence: TGTGCCAGCAGTGAAGCGCCGAGCGGGGTTTACAATGAGCAGTTCTTC. It codes for CASSEAPSGVYNEQFF.

The chain combines TRBV6-4 with TRBJ1-5; D ambiguous. The V and J ends lost 4 bases and 3 bases respectively, with 7 bases between them. The CDR3 contains 13 residues. Germline V gene lookup returns CDR1 MRHNA and CDR2 SNTAGT. Here the CDR3 reads CASSAGPNQPQHF. The CDR3 DNA reads as TGTGCCAGCAGTGCAGGCCCCAATCAGCCCCAGCATTTT.

The chain has TRBV20-1 and TRBJ1-2; D not resolved. This CDR3 is 12 amino acids long. CDR1 and CDR2 from the germline V gene are DFQATT and SNEGSKA (reference sequence). V gave up 3 bases and J gave up 0 bases, with 5 bases separating them. Here the CDR3 DNA reads TGCAGTGCTAGTGGTACTAACTATGGCTACACCTTC. It encodes CSASGTNYGYTF.

The CDR3 nucleotides are TGCGCCAGCAGCCAACTACAGGGGGTCACCGGGGAGCTGTTTTTT. It encodes CASSQLQGVTGELFF. The chain combines TRBV5-1 with TRBJ2-2, with 8 bases identical to TRBD1. This CDR3 spans 15 amino acids. With 4 bases clipped from V and 4 bases from J, the junction kept 6 bases outside the gene matches. Germline V CDR1 and CDR2: SGHRS, YFSETQ.

This clone was counted once. The CDR3 loop reads CASSLDSGSTDTQYF. The CDR3 DNA reads TGTGCCAGCAGCTTAGATAGCGGGAGCACAGATACGCAGTATTTT. The chain has TRBV7-2 and TRBJ2-3; TRBD2 matches 7 bases. This CDR3 spans 15 amino acids. Germline V gives CDR1 SGHTA, CDR2 FQGNSA. The V gene end was trimmed by 1 base and the J gene end by 0 bases; junction bases not matched to a gene: 1.

The chain employs TRBV29-1 and TRBJ2-2; D might be TRBD1 (6 bases). Germline V gives CDR1 SQVTM, CDR2 ANQGSEA. Trimming left V 6 bases short and J 8 bases short, with 19 bases between. The CDR3 runs 14 residues. CDR3 loop: CSVGWVGAAGELFF. The DNA of the CDR3 is TGCAGCGTCGGCTGGGTGGGGGCAGCGGGGGAGCTGTTTTTT.

The chain joins TRBV14 to TRBJ1-3; D is undetermined. This CDR3 contains 12 residues. CDR1 and CDR2 from the germline V gene are SGHDN and FVKESK. V was clipped by 8 bases and J by 4 bases, with 9 bases between them. CDR3: CASGRSGNTIYF. The CDR3 DNA reads TGTGCCAGCGGGAGGTCCGGAAACACCATATATTTT.

The chain recombines TRBV12-3 or TRBV12-4 with TRBJ1-2; D may be TRBD1 (6 bases). The V gene lost 6 bases and the J gene lost 4 bases, with 12 bases spanning the gap. The CDR3 is made up of 13 amino acids. The DNA of the CDR3 is TGTGCCAGCAGCCCGGACAGATTCTATGGCTACACCTTC. Translating gives CASSPDRFYGYTF.

The gene calls are TRBV5-5 and TRBJ1-1, with 8 bases lining up with TRBD1. The J segment lost 0 bases and the V segment lost 0 bases, leaving 7 bases of the junction unmatched. There are 17 residues in the CDR3. Germline CDR1 SGHKS, CDR2 YYEKEE (reference sequence). The CDR3 loop reads CASSLAYQGALNTEAFF. The CDR3 DNA follows: TGTGCCAGCAGCTTGGCCTATCAGGGGGCGCTGAACACTGAAGCTTTCTTT.

This chain connects TRBV7-2 to TRBJ2-7; TRBD2 aligns across 9 bases. Germline V gene lookup returns CDR1 SGHTA and CDR2 FQGNSA. V lost 2 bases and J lost 3; bases outside the gene matches: 2. The CDR3 extends over 14 amino acids. This CDR3 reads CASSLKTSGYEQYF. The DNA for the CDR3 is TGTGCCAGCAGCTTAAAGACTAGCGGCTACGAGCAGTACTTC.